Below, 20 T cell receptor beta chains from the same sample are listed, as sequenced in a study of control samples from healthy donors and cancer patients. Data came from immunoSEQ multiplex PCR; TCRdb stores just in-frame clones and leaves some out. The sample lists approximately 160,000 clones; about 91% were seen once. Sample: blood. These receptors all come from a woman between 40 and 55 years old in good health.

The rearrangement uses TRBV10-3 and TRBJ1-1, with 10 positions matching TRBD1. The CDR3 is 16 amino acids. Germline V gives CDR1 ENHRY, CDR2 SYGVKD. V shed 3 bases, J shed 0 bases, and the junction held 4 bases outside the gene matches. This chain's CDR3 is CAISDRTGGLNTEAFF. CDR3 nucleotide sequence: TGTGCCATCAGTGATAGGACAGGGGGGTTGAACACTGAAGCTTTCTTT.

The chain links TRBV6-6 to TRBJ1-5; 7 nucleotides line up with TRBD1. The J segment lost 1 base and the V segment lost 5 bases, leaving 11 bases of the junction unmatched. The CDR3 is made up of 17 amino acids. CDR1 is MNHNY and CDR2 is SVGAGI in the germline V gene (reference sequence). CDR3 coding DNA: TGTGCCAGCAGTCCCTTTACAGGGGAGTTAAGCAATCAGCCCCAGCATTTT. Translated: CASSPFTGELSNQPQHF.

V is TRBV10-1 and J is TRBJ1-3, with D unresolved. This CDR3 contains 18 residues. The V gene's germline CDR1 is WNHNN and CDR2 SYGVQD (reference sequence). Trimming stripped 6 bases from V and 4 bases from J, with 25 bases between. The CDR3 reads CASRRKGDSLLAGNTIYF. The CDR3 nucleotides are TGCGCCAGCAGGAGGAAGGGCGATTCGCTCCTCGCCGGAAACACCATATATTTT.

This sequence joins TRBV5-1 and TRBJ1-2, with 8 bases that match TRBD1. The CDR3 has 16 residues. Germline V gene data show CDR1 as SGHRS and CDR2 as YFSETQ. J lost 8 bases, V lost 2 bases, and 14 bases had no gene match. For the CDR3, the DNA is TGCGCCAGCAGCTTTGCCCCGGGACAGGCGGGCTGGGGCTACACCTTC. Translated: CASSFAPGQAGWGYTF.

The CDR3 protein is CASSPRKATFGEQYF. The DNA for the CDR3 is TGTGCCAGCTCACCACGAAAGGCGACCTTCGGGGAGCAGTACTTC. V is TRBV18 and J is TRBJ2-7; no clear D gene. Trimming stripped 1 base from V and 7 bases from J, with 17 bases between. CDR3 length equals 15 residues. Germline-derived CDR1 and CDR2 are KGHSH and LQKENI. The whole variable domain, remainder taken from reference TRBV18 and TRBJ2-7, is NAGVMQNPRHLVRRRGQEARLRCSPMKGHSHVYWYRQLPEEGLKFMVYLQKENIIDESGMPKERFSAEFPKEGPSILRIQQVVRGDSAAYFCASSPRKATFGEQYFGPGTRLTVT.

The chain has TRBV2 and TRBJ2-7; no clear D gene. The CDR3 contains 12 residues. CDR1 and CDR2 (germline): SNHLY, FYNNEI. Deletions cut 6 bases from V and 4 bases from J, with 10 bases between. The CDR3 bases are TGTGCCAGCAGGACCGCACTTTACGAGCAGTACTTC. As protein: CASRTALYEQYF.

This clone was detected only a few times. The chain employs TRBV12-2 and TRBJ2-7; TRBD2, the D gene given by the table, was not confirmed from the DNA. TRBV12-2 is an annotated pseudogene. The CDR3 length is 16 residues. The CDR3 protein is CASRRLACHDSYEQYF. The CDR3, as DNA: TGTGCAAGTCGTCGACTAGCGTGTCACGACTCCTACGAGCAGTACTTC.

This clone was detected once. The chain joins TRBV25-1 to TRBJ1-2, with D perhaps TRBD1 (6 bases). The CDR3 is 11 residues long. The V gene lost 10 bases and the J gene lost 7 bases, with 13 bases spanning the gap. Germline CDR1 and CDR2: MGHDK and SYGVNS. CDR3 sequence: CATLTGFGYTF. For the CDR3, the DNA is TGTGCCACCCTAACAGGGTTTGGCTACACCTTC.

CDR3 sequence reads: CSASTGVEGYTF. The CDR3 nucleotides are TGCAGCGCTTCGACAGGGGTAGAAGGCTACACCTTC. The chain joins TRBV29-1 to TRBJ1-2; 8 bases are a match to TRBD1. Germline V CDR1 and CDR2: SQVTM, ANQGSEA. V dropped 7 bases and J dropped 8; count of bases not matched to a gene: 9. The CDR3 totals 12 residues.

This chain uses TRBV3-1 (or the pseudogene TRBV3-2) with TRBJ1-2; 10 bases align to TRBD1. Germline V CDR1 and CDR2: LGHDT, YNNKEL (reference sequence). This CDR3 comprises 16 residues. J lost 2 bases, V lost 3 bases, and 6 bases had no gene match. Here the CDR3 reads CASSQGTGVKNYGYTF. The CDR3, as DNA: TGTGCCAGCAGCCAGGGGACAGGGGTTAAGAACTATGGCTACACCTTC.

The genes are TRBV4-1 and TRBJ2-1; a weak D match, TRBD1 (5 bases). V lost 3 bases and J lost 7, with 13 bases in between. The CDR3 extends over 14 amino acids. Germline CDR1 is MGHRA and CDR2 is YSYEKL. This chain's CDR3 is CASSQANYRNEQFF. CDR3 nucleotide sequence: TGCGCCAGCAGCCAGGCGAATTACAGGAATGAGCAGTTCTTC.

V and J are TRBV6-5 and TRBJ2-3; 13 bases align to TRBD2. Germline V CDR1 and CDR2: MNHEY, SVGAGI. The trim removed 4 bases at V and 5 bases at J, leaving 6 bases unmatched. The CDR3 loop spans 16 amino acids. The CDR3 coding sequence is TGTGCCAGCAGTTCCGGACTAGCGGGGGTAGGAGATACGCAGTATTTT. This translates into CASSSGLAGVGDTQYF.

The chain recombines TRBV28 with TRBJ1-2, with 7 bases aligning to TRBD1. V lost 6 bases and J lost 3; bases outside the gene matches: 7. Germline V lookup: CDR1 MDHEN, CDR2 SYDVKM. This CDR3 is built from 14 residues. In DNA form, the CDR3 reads TGTGCCAGCAGGATCACAGGGGCTTACTATGGCTACACCTTC. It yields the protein CASRITGAYYGYTF.

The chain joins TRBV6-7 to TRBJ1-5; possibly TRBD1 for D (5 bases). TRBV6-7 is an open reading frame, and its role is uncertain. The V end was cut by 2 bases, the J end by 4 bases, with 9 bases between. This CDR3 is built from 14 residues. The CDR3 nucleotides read TGTGCCAGCAGTTACCTGGGGCCAAATCAGCCCCAGCATTTT. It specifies CASSYLGPNQPQHF.

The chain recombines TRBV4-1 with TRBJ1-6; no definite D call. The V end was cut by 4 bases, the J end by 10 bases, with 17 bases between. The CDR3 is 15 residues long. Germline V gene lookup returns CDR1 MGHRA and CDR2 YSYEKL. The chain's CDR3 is CASSRLENYWSPLHF. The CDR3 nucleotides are TGCGCCAGCAGCCGATTAGAAAACTATTGGTCACCCCTCCACTTT.

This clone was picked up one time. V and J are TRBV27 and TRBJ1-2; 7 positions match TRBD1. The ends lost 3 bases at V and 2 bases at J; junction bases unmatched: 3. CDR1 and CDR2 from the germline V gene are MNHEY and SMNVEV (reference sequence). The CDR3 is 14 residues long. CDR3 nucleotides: TGTGCCAGCAGTTTTCGGACAGGAAACTATGGCTACACCTTC. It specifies CASSFRTGNYGYTF.

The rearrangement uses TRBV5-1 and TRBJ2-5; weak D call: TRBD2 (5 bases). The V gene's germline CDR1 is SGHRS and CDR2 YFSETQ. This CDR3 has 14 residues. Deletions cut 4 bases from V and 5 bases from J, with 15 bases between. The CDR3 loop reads CASSPGGGSETQYF. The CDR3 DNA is TGCGCCAGCAGCCCAGGTGGAGGTTCGGAGACCCAGTACTTC.

The CDR3 is CASSSLRTTNEKLFF. In DNA form, the CDR3 reads TGTGCCAGCAGCTCCCTAAGAACAACTAATGAAAAACTGTTTTTT. The V and J genes are TRBV5-6 and TRBJ1-4, with D hard to call. V lost 3 bases, J lost 0 bases, and 9 bases lay in between. The CDR3 has 15 residues. Germline CDR1 is SGHDT and CDR2 is YYEEEE. Supplemented by reference TRBV5-6 and TRBJ1-4, the full variable domain reads DAGVTQSPTHLIKTRGQQVTLRCSPKSGHDTVSWYQQALGQGPQFIFQYYEEEERQRGNFPDRFSGHQFPNYSSELNVNALLLGDSALYLCASSSLRTTNEKLFFGSGTQLSVL.

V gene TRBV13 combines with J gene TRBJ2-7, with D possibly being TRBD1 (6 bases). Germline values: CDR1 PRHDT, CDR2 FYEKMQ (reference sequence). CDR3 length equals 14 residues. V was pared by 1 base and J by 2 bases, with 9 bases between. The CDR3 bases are TGTGCCAGCAGCTTAGACAGGGCCCCCTACGAGCAGTACTTC. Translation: CASSLDRAPYEQYF.

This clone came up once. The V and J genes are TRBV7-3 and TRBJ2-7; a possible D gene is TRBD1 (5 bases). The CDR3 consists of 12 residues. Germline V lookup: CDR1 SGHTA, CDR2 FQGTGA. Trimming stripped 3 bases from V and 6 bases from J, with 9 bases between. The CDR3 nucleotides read TGTGCCAGCAGCTTCCAGGGTTCCGAGCAGTACTTC. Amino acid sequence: CASSFQGSEQYF.